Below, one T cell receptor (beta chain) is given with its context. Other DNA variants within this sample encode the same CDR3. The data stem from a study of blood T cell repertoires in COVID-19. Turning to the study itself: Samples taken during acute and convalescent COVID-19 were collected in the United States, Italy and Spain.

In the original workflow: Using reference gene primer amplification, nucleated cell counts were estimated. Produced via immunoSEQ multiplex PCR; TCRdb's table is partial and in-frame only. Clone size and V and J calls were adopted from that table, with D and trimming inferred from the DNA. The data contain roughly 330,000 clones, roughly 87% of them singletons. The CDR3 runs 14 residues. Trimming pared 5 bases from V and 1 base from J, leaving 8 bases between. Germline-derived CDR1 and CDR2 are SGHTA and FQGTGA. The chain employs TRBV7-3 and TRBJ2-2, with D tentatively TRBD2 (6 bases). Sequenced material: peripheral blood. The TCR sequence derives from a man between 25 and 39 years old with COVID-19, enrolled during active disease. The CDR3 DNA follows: TGTGCCAGCAGCCCGGGACTGAACACCGGGGAGCTGTTTTTT. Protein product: CASSPGLNTGELFF.